The clone carrying this T cell receptor (beta chain) was picked up many times. A second PCR of about 7 to 12 cycles used a sample-barcoded 5' primer and a J-beta primer mix. One entry per CDR3 protein, called by TCRdb with MiXCR from the 5' RACE reads. The sample lists 1.5 million or so distinct CDR3 sequences, 42% occurring once. This entry is derived from a study of blood T cells in healthy people across ages. Roughly 10 milliliters of peripheral blood were drawn from each donor. The junction had 6 bases not matched to a gene; V was cut back by 3 bases and J by 2 bases. The length of the CDR3 is 15 residues. CDR1 and CDR2 (germline): DFQATT, SNEGSKA (reference sequence).

This chain uses TRBV20-1 with TRBJ2-5, with TRBD2 matching 10 bases. The receptor was derived from a woman between 18 and 29 years old in good health. Sequencing was carried out using blood. The CDR3 region has the DNA TGCAGTGCTAGCCAGATAGCGGGGGGACAAGAGACCCAGTACTTC. This gives the protein CSASQIAGGQETQYF.